Listed below are T cell receptor beta chains from one sample, sequenced in a study of shared T cell receptors in the human thymus. The protocol was immunoSEQ multiplex PCR, while the TCRdb copy is restricted to in-frame clones and leaves out a portion. Here the sample spans 540,000 or so clones, approximately 78% being singletons. These sequences were also reported in another study, on human thymus T cells.

The sequenced sample consisted of thymocytes. Receptor source: a boy younger than two with a congenital heart defect. The CDR3 runs from the conserved cysteine through the conserved F or W. Each record gives: D gene, clone size, V gene, J gene, CDR3 protein, CDR3 DNA. The D gene is left open where the match is weak. Size is stated for part of the rows, as once, few or many counts, or as a class when the clone is expanded.

TRBD1,NA,TRBV9,TRBJ1-3,CASSVGGRTGESGNTIYF,TGTGCCAGCAGCGTAGGGGGAAGGACAGGGGAATCTGGAAACACCATATATTTT
TRBD2,NA,TRBV2,TRBJ2-7,CAGSGTDYEQYF,TGTGCCGGAAGCGGGACCGACTACGAGCAGTACTTC
NA,NA,TRBV21-1,TRBJ1-4,CARFGADGTNEKLFF,TGTGCCAGGTTTGGGGCCGACGGAACTAATGAAAAACTGTTTTTT
TRBD2,NA,TRBV4-2,TRBJ2-5,CASSQDLAAETQYF,TGTGCCAGCAGCCAAGACCTAGCGGCAGAGACCCAGTACTTC
NA,NA,TRBV6-5,TRBJ2-2,CASSGRRVGAGELFF,TGTGCCAGCTCCGGCCGGAGGGTTGGGGCCGGGGAGCTGTTTTTT
TRBD1,NA,TRBV27,TRBJ1-1,CASSLNRGMNTEAFF,TGTGCCAGCAGTCTCAACAGGGGGATGAACACTGAAGCTTTCTTT
TRBD2,NA,TRBV25-1,TRBJ2-4,CASSSLAGAKNIQYF,TGTGCCAGCAGTTCACTAGCGGGAGCCAAAAACATTCAGTACTTC
TRBD1,NA,TRBV27,TRBJ1-4,CASSYRTGSNEKLFF,TGTGCCAGCAGTTATCGGACAGGCTCTAATGAAAAACTGTTTTTT
NA,NA,TRBV11-2,TRBJ1-3,CASSLVPRRGTDSGNTIYF,TGTGCCAGCAGCTTAGTTCCTCGGAGGGGTACTGACTCTGGAAACACCATATATTTT
NA,NA,TRBV5-1,TRBJ1-5,CASSLDPGFGNQPQHF,TGCGCCAGCAGCTTGGACCCCGGGTTCGGCAATCAGCCCCAGCATTTT
TRBD2,NA,TRBV27,TRBJ2-5,CASSPSGTSGSFGETQYF,TGTGCCAGCAGTCCATCCGGGACTAGCGGGAGCTTCGGAGAGACCCAGTACTTC
TRBD2,NA,TRBV7-6,TRBJ2-2,CASSLRGLAGGPGGELFF,TGTGCCAGCAGCCTACGAGGACTAGCGGGAGGGCCCGGCGGGGAGCTGTTTTTT
TRBD2,NA,TRBV9,TRBJ2-1,CASSASFEREGDREQFF,TGTGCCAGCAGCGCGTCGTTTGAGCGGGAGGGGGATAGAGAGCAGTTCTTC
TRBD2,NA,TRBV7-8,TRBJ2-2,CASSSGGAAGELFF,TGTGCCAGCAGCTCCGGGGGGGCGGCCGGGGAGCTGTTTTTT
NA,NA,TRBV30,TRBJ1-2,CAWTSYRWGRVNYGYTF,TGTGCCTGGACCTCCTACCGTTGGGGCAGGGTCAACTATGGCTACACCTTC
TRBD2,NA,TRBV5-1,TRBJ2-1,CASSLAGLAGGGQFF,TGCGCCAGCAGCTTGGCGGGACTAGCGGGAGGGGGGCAGTTCTTC
TRBD1,NA,TRBV5-4,TRBJ1-3,CASSKPRTGGVGNTIYF,TGTGCCAGCAGCAAACCCCGGACAGGAGGGGTAGGAAACACCATATATTTT
TRBD1,NA,TRBV4-3,TRBJ2-5,CASSPRRPGGLETQYF,TGCGCCAGCAGCCCCCGACGGCCAGGGGGCTTGGAGACCCAGTACTTC
TRBD2,NA,TRBV23-1,TRBJ2-1,CASSQSIASGNNEQFF,TGCGCCAGCAGTCAATCGATTGCTAGCGGCAACAATGAGCAGTTCTTC
NA,NA,TRBV19,TRBJ1-5,CASSISRDREPQHF,TGTGCCAGTAGTATTAGCAGGGATCGGGAGCCCCAGCATTTT
TRBD1,NA,TRBV29-1,TRBJ2-3,CSVLRDRSSTDTQYF,TGCAGCGTACTCCGGGACAGGTCGTCCACAGATACGCAGTATTTT
TRBD2,NA,TRBV9,TRBJ2-1,CASSPFDPGTSGKSSYNEQFF,TGTGCCAGCAGCCCCTTCGACCCTGGGACTAGCGGGAAGAGCTCCTACAATGAGCAGTTCTTC
TRBD1,NA,TRBV28,TRBJ2-7,CASGNPGQGASYEQYF,TGTGCCAGCGGTAATCCGGGACAGGGGGCTTCCTACGAGCAGTACTTC
TRBD1,once,TRBV11-2,TRBJ2-7,CASSWGTAHYEQYF,TGTGCCAGCAGCTGGGGGACAGCCCACTACGAGCAGTACTTC
TRBD2,NA,TRBV12-5,TRBJ2-2,CASGSPTSGGGGELFF,TGTGCTAGTGGTTCCCCGACTAGCGGGGGCGGCGGGGAGCTGTTTTTT
TRBD1,NA,TRBV28,TRBJ2-7,CASSLRDRPSYEQYF,TGTGCCAGCAGTCTCCGGGACAGGCCCTCCTACGAGCAGTACTTC
TRBD1,NA,TRBV27,TRBJ2-7,CASSLGTGAVSYEQYF,TGTGCCAGCAGTCTTGGGACAGGGGCGGTCTCCTACGAGCAGTACTTC
NA,NA,TRBV25-1,TRBJ2-7,CASSEVRYEQYF,TGTGCCAGCAGTGAGGTTCGGTACGAGCAGTACTTC
NA,NA,TRBV2,TRBJ2-2,CASSGGQTGELFF,TGTGCCAGCAGCGGGGGGCAGACCGGGGAGCTGTTTTTT
NA,once,TRBV4-3,TRBJ1-2,CASSQVLSVREYGYTF,TGCGCCAGCAGCCAAGTCTTAAGTGTGAGGGAATATGGCTACACCTTC
NA,NA,TRBV7-2,TRBJ2-2,CASSFREKPYTGELFF,TGTGCCAGCAGCTTCCGCGAGAAACCCTACACCGGGGAGCTGTTTTTT
NA,NA,TRBV11-2,TRBJ2-6,CASSTPGTPSGANVLTF,TGTGCCAGCAGCACCCCCGGGACACCTTCTGGGGCCAACGTCCTGACTTTC
TRBD1,NA,TRBV15,TRBJ1-2,CATSREMGPGMILRDRDTMDGYTF,TGTGCCACCAGCAGAGAGATGGGGCCGGGTATGATACTCCGGGACAGGGATACTATGGATGGCTACACCTTC
NA,NA,TRBV12-5,TRBJ2-6,CASGLDPSSGANVLTF,TGTGCTAGTGGACTCGATCCATCCTCTGGGGCCAACGTCCTGACTTTC
NA,NA,TRBV7-2,TRBJ1-1,CASSRYGGNTEAFF,TGTGCCAGCAGCCGCTATGGCGGGAACACTGAAGCTTTCTTT
TRBD1,once,TRBV25-1,TRBJ2-1,CASSESYRGQNFYNEQFF,TGTGCCAGCAGTGAATCCTACAGGGGCCAGAATTTCTACAATGAGCAGTTCTTC
NA,NA,TRBV4-3,TRBJ2-7,CASSQDLGNTYEQYF,TGCGCCAGCAGCCAAGATCTAGGAAACACCTACGAGCAGTACTTC
NA,NA,TRBV7-2,TRBJ1-1,CASSLGLGNTEAFF,TGTGCCAGCAGCTTAGGCCTAGGAAACACTGAAGCTTTCTTT
NA,NA,TRBV4-3,TRBJ1-4,CASSQDKNPTGRVKGKLFF,TGCGCCAGCAGCCAAGATAAAAATCCCACAGGGAGGGTAAAGGGAAAACTGTTTTTT
TRBD2,NA,TRBV28,TRBJ2-3,CASSSGQRTSGRLGDTQYF,TGTGCCAGCAGTTCCGGACAGAGGACTAGCGGGAGGTTGGGAGATACGCAGTATTTT
NA,NA,TRBV5-1,TRBJ2-7,CASSLEKAGREQYF,TGCGCCAGCAGCTTGGAAAAGGCAGGGCGCGAGCAGTACTTC
TRBD1,NA,TRBV14,TRBJ2-7,CASSQDLGQGAYEQYF,TGTGCCAGCAGCCAAGATTTGGGGCAGGGGGCCTACGAGCAGTACTTC
NA,NA,TRBV25-1,TRBJ2-1,CASSWGPWSYNEQFF,TGTGCCAGCAGTTGGGGCCCTTGGTCCTACAATGAGCAGTTCTTC
TRBD1,NA,TRBV19,TRBJ1-3,CASSIVPHPGQASGNTIYF,TGTGCCAGTAGTATCGTTCCCCATCCGGGACAGGCCTCTGGAAACACCATATATTTT
TRBD1,once,TRBV6-1,TRBJ2-1,CASLQGIFNEQFF,TGTGCCAGCCTACAGGGGATTTTCAATGAGCAGTTCTTC
NA,once,TRBV2,TRBJ1-1,CASSEATGPRAEAFF,TGTGCCAGCAGTGAAGCCACAGGGCCAAGGGCTGAAGCTTTCTTT
NA,NA,TRBV11-3,TRBJ2-7,CASSQTREQYF,TGTGCCAGCAGCCAAACCCGGGAGCAGTACTTC
NA,NA,TRBV13,TRBJ1-1,CASSLRVRMNTEAFF,TGTGCCAGCAGCCTCCGGGTGCGAATGAACACTGAAGCTTTCTTT
TRBD1,few,TRBV4-1,TRBJ1-1,CASSQDPDRGGTEAFF,TGCGCCAGCAGCCAAGACCCAGACAGGGGGGGCACTGAAGCTTTCTTT
TRBD2,NA,TRBV4-2,TRBJ2-4,CASSQDRGALAGGTLAKNIQYF,TGTGCCAGCAGCCAAGATCGGGGCGCGCTAGCGGGAGGGACTTTAGCCAAAAACATTCAGTACTTC
NA,NA,TRBV21-1,TRBJ2-7,CASSPPGTSGGSGEQYF,TGTGCCAGCAGCCCCCCGGGGACTAGCGGAGGATCTGGCGAGCAGTACTTC
TRBD2,NA,TRBV5-1,TRBJ2-1,CASSPRGGNEQFF,TGCGCCAGCAGTCCGCGGGGGGGGAATGAGCAGTTCTTC
NA,NA,TRBV6-5,TRBJ2-6,CASIGRVNGANVLTF,TGTGCCAGCATAGGGCGGGTTAATGGGGCCAACGTCCTGACTTTC